This T cell receptor (beta chain) emerged from a study of blood T cells in healthy people across ages. Study details: About one barcoded beta molecule was captured per two T cells (by template switching). Study observations and caveats: A greater number of naive CD4+ cells and higher diversity distinguished long-lived donors from aged donors. Reliance upon unsorted PBMCs precluded definitive naive versus antigen-experienced comparison.

The CDR3 is made up of 13 amino acids. CDR1 is SGHTA, CDR2 FQGNSA, per germline. Isolation of PBMCs gave at least 7 million cells per sample. Turning to this clonotype: Its antigen remains unknown.

A second PCR, run for about 7 to 12 cycles, used a sample-barcoded 5' primer plus a J-beta primer mix. Each CDR3 protein gets one entry after TCRdb re-called the 5' RACE reads with MiXCR. The table includes 550,000 to 700,000 distinct CDR3 sequences, 27% detected once. This receptor was taken from a woman aged 70-85 years in good health. What was sequenced was blood. The J gene is TRBJ2-5, the V gene TRBV7-2, with D possibly called TRBD1 or TRBD2 (5 bases each). The J call is doubtful: the DNA matches TRBJ2-7 better. The CDR3: CASTRSGAHEQYF. The CDR3 nucleotides read TGTGCCAGCACCCGTTCCGGGGCCCACGAGCAGTACTTC.